This TCR beta chain was recorded in a study of identical twins (dated by TCRdb to between 2015 and 2016). For context, the study as a whole: To test whether fetal clonotypes persist, the study used deep sequencing on TCR alpha and beta repertoires from monozygotic twins, unrelated adults of various ages, and cord blood. To rule out contamination, replicate twin experiments were performed at different times with different library preparation protocols. Findings and caveats that apply to the study as a whole: Invariant T cells such as MAIT and iNKT could partly confound zero-insertion analyses, though diverse VJ usage argued against this for most clonotypes. Fewer insertions were carried by abundant cord blood beta clonotypes; a weaker similar trend was observed in young adult naive repertoires, while no such trend was observed in memory repertoires. Out-of-frame TCR alpha sequences shared between twins showed an excess of low generation-probability sequences compared with coincidental sharing between unrelated individuals. Out-of-frame TCR alpha sharing in monozygotic twins was systematically underestimated by recombination models, whereas sharing between unrelated individuals was in agreement with the recombination models. Because the same donors could not be followed over many years, the conclusions depended on cross-sectional statistical analysis. In beta out-of-frame sequences, excess twin sharing was weaker, because having fewer shared sequences lowered the signal-to-noise ratio.

The library came from 5' RACE. The sequencing machine was an Illumina HiSeq 2000. A universal primer binding site was introduced by template switching, and a unique molecular identifier was present in the final cDNA, enabling accurate counting of TCR cDNA molecules. Specific primers in the conserved constant-segment region were used to synthesize first-strand cDNA for the TCR alpha and beta chains. To control for contamination, every cDNA library carried two barcodes: a SMART-Mk sample barcode plus Illumina barcodes. TruSeq adapter sequences along with Illumina sample barcodes were introduced in two successive PCR steps. TCR alpha and beta cDNA libraries were sequenced on the Illumina HiSeq platform with custom primers. The paper's data handling went like this. MiGEC processed the raw reads to extract unique molecular identifiers, while MiXCR was used to determine the CDR3 positions. Recombination models were inferred per individual with the repgenHMM and IGoR tools using an EM algorithm. Shared clonotype analysis was performed with the tcR package in R, normalizing sharing by the product of cloneset sizes. To study raw recombination without the effects of thymic and clonal selection, out-of-frame nonproductive sequences were analyzed. TCRdb passed the public sequencing reads through fastp at Q25 and MiXCR, retaining productive beta sequences. Every CDR3 protein is listed once, alongside the most common genes and DNA of its rows. TCRdb, not the original authors, processed these V and J calls. The sample has 690,000 or so distinct CDR3 sequences on record, 8.6% of them singletons. The top ten hold 0.98% of the sample.

Only healthy Caucasian donors were included. The twin cohort comprised three pairs of female monozygotic twins, all aged roughly 18 to 30 years. The RNA used for TCR libraries was isolated from peripheral blood mononuclear cells. This clonotype showed up just a few times. This receptor's antigen is unknown. No base quality information exists; no much larger clone differs at one position. The germline V gene specifies LGHNA as CDR1 and YSLEER as CDR2. V loses 1 base at its end and J loses 6 bases; junction bases beyond the gene matches: 6. Spanning cysteine to phenylalanine, the CDR3 consists of 15 amino acids. Only CDR3 DNA remains: 45 bases, in frame from the first base. These records were also assigned to another study, of yellow fever vaccine responses in identical twins. The second paper further reports: According to the authors, in identical twins the way T cells responded to vaccination appeared partly convergent and partly personalized. In identical twins, the study followed T cell clones that responded to the vaccine with precision.

The source of this sequence is a woman aged 18-29 years in good health. The chain is encoded by TRBV4-3 joined to TRBJ2-1, and 7 junction bases match TRBD2. Sequencing was carried out using PBMCs. Read as DNA, the sequence is TGCGCCAGCAGCCAAGGGACTAGTCGGATCAATGAGCAGTTCTTC. This is translated as CASSQGTSRINEQFF.